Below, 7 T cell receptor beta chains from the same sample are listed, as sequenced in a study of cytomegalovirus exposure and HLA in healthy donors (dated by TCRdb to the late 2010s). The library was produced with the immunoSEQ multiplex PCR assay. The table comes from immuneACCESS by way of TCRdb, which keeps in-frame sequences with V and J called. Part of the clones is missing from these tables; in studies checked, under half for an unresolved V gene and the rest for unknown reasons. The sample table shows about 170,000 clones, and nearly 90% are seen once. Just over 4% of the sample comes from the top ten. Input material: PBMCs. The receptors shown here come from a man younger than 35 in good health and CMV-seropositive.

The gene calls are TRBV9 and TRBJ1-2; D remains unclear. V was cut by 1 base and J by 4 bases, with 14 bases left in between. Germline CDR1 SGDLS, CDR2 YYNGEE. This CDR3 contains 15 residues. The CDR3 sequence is CASSVSRQVGYGYTF. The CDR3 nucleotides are TGTGCCAGCAGCGTAAGTCGGCAGGTCGGCTATGGCTACACCTTC.

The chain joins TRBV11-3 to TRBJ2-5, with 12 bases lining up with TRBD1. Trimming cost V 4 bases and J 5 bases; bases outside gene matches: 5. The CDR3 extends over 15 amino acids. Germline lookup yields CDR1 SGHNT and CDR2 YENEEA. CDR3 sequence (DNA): TGTGCCAGCAGCTACCGGGACAGGGGGCGGGAGACCCAGTACTTC. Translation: CASSYRDRGRETQYF.

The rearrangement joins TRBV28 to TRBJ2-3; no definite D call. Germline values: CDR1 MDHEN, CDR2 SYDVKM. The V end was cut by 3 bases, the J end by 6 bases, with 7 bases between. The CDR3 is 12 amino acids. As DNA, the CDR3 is TGTGCCAGCAGTTTCACGGTCGATACGCAGTATTTT. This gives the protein CASSFTVDTQYF.

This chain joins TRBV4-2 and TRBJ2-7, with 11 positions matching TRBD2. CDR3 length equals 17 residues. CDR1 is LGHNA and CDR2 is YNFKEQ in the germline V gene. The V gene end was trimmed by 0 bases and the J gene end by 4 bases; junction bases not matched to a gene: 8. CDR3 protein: CASSQDPGTSGDYEQYF. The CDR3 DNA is TGTGCCAGCAGCCAAGACCCCGGGACTAGCGGTGATTACGAGCAGTACTTC.

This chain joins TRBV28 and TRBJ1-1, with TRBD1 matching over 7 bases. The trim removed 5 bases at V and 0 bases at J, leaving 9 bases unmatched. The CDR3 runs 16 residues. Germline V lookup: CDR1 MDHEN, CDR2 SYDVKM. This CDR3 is CASSPGGNWMNTEAFF. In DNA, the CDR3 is TGTGCCAGCAGTCCAGGGGGTAATTGGATGAACACTGAAGCTTTCTTT. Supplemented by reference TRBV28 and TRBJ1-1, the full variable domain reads DVKVTQSSRYLVKRTGEKVFLECVQDMDHENMFWYRQDPGLGLRLIYFSYDVKMKEKGDIPEGYSVSREKKERFSLILESASTNQTSMYLCASSPGGNWMNTEAFFGQGTRLTVV.

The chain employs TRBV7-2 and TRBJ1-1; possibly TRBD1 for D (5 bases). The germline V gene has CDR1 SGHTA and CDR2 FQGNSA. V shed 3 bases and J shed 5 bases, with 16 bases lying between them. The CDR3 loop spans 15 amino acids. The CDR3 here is CASSFDSTTGTEAFF. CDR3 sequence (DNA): TGTGCCAGCAGCTTTGACAGCACCACAGGAACTGAAGCTTTCTTT.

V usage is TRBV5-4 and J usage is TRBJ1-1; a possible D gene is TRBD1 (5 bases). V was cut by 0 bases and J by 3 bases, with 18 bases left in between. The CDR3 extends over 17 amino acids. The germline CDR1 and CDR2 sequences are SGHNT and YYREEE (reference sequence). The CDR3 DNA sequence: TGTGCCAGCAGCTTGGGGCGGACACAGACTAGTCACACTGAAGCTTTCTTT. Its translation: CASSLGRTQTSHTEAFF.